The 4 T cell receptor beta chains below come from one sample, sequenced in a study of blood T cell repertoires in COVID-19. The table came from immunoSEQ multiplex PCR; TCRdb's copy has only in-frame clones and leaves some out. The top ten hold around 6.5% of the sample, which has over 150,000 clones, roughly 84% seen once. The material sequenced was PBMCs or T cells enriched from blood (not recorded which). The receptors come from a woman aged 50 to 60 who had recovered from COVID-19.

This clone was seen only a few times. This rearrangement joins TRBV4-2 to TRBJ2-1; 9 bases fit TRBD2. The V segment lost 3 bases and the J segment 3 bases; nucleotides outside the gene matches: 6. In germline, CDR1 is LGHNA, CDR2 YNFKEQ. CDR3 size: 16 residues. CDR3 in amino acids: CASSHHGGRDYNEQFF. The CDR3 bases are TGTGCCAGCAGCCATCACGGCGGGAGGGACTACAATGAGCAGTTCTTC.

The chain is built from TRBV11-2 and TRBJ2-1; 11 bases fit TRBD2. The V gene's germline CDR1 is SGHAT and CDR2 FQNNGV. The V gene end was trimmed by 5 bases and the J gene end by 4 bases; junction bases not matched to a gene: 4. This CDR3 is built from 15 residues. Here the CDR3 DNA reads TGTGCCAGCAGCCCTAGCGGGAGGAGGTACAATGAGCAGTTCTTC. Its translation: CASSPSGRRYNEQFF.

This chain connects TRBV4-1 to TRBJ2-1; TRBD2 agrees at 12 bases. After removal of 1 base from V and 9 bases from J, the junction contained 4 bases not matched to a gene. The CDR3 has 15 residues. CDR1 is MGHRA, CDR2 YSYEKL, per germline. The CDR3 bases are TGCGCCAGCAGCCAAGTTTCTAGCGGGAGGGGTGAGCAGTTCTTC. Translation: CASSQVSSGRGEQFF.

The chain joins TRBV5-1 to TRBJ2-3; D unresolved. CDR1 SGHRS and CDR2 YFSETQ come from the germline V gene. Trimming removed 4 bases from V and 6 bases from J, with 9 bases in between. CDR3 length: 12 amino acids. CDR3 loop: CASSVQWDTQYF. The CDR3 DNA is TGCGCCAGCAGCGTCCAGTGGGATACGCAGTATTTT. The full variable domain, completed using reference TRBV5-1 and TRBJ2-3, is KAGVTQTPRYLIKTRGQQVTLSCSPISGHRSVSWYQQTPGQGLQFLFEYFSETQRNKGNFPGRFSGRQFSNSRSEMNVSTLELGDSALYLCASSVQWDTQYFGPGTRLTVL.